Below are 14 T cell receptor beta chains sequenced from a single sample in a study of blood T cell repertoires in COVID-19. Libraries were prepared by immunoSEQ multiplex PCR; TCRdb keeps only in-frame clonotypes and omits some of them. The table includes about 230,000 clones, about 84% detected once. Sequencing was done on a sample of PBMCs or T cells enriched from blood (not recorded which). All receptors derive from a man in his fifties or sixties who had recovered from COVID-19.

The chain has TRBV28 and TRBJ1-2, with D unclear. Germline-derived CDR1 and CDR2 are MDHEN and SYDVKM. Trimming cost V 5 bases and J 0 bases, with 10 bases left between them. This CDR3 has 14 residues. CDR3: CASSQVYSNYGYTF. The CDR3 region has the DNA TGTGCCAGCAGTCAGGTTTACTCTAACTATGGCTACACCTTC.

The CDR3 protein is CASSNGQGVSGNTIYF. CDR3 bases: TGCGCCAGCAGCAACGGACAGGGGGTCTCTGGAAACACCATATATTTT. The rearrangement joins TRBV5-1 to TRBJ1-3; 10 bases agree with TRBD1. V lost 4 bases to trimming and J lost 0 bases; unmatched junction nucleotides: 4. This CDR3 has 16 amino acids. Germline CDR1 SGHRS, CDR2 YFSETQ.

J is TRBJ1-3 and V is TRBV7-9; the match to TRBD1 covers 7 bases. The CDR3 contains 17 residues. CDR1 and CDR2 (germline): SEHNR, FQNEAQ (reference sequence). V trimming: 0 bases; J trimming: 0 bases; junction bases outside the gene matches: 5. This CDR3 is CASSLAVGQNSGNTIYF. CDR3 nucleotides: TGTGCCAGCAGCTTAGCGGTGGGACAGAACTCTGGAAACACCATATATTTT.

The chain combines TRBV11-1 with TRBJ1-1; D is uncertain. V lost 0 bases and J lost 3, with 11 bases in between. Germline V CDR1 and CDR2: SGHAT, FQDESV (reference sequence). The CDR3 has 15 amino acids. The CDR3 DNA is TGTGCCAGCAGCTTAGCGTATGAGGGATACACTGAAGCTTTCTTT. This codes for CASSLAYEGYTEAFF. The whole variable domain, remainder taken from reference TRBV11-1 and TRBJ1-1, is EAEVAQSPRYKITEKSQAVAFWCDPISGHATLYWYRQILGQGPELLVQFQDESVVDDSQLPKDRFSAERLKGVDSTLKIQPAELGDSAMYLCASSLAYEGYTEAFFGQGTRLTVV.

V and J are TRBV6-5 and TRBJ1-3; TRBD1 matches at 7 bases. CDR1 MNHEY and CDR2 SVGAGI come from the germline V gene. Losses at the gene ends were 2 bases for V and 2 bases for J; bases not matched to a gene: 3. The CDR3 runs 15 residues. CDR3 residues: CASSYAGQPGNTIYF. DNA of the CDR3: TGTGCCAGCAGTTACGCGGGACAGCCTGGAAACACCATATATTTT.

This chain joins TRBV15 and TRBJ1-3; D unresolved. The CDR3 runs to 16 residues. The V gene's germline CDR1 is LNHNV and CDR2 YYDKDF (reference sequence). V was cut by 1 base and J by 2 bases, with 12 bases left in between. This CDR3 is CATSRGPPETGNTIYF. The CDR3 region has the DNA TGTGCCACCAGCAGAGGCCCTCCGGAGACTGGAAACACCATATATTTT.

This chain uses TRBV5-1 with TRBJ1-5; 8 bases agree with TRBD1. Germline V CDR1 and CDR2: SGHRS, YFSETQ. This CDR3 contains 14 residues. The junction had 13 bases not matched to a gene; V was cut back by 8 bases and J by 9 bases. CDR3 residues: CASSRGTGSGPQHF. CDR3 coding DNA: TGCGCCAGTTCCCGTGGGACAGGCAGCGGGCCCCAGCATTTT.

The V gene is TRBV29-1, the J gene TRBJ1-1; 7 bases map to TRBD1. The J segment lost 1 base and the V segment lost 6 bases, leaving 5 bases of the junction unmatched. The CDR3 length is 13 residues. Germline loops: CDR1 SQVTM, CDR2 ANQGSEA. The CDR3, as DNA: TGCAGCGTATTCAGGGGGTCGAACACTGAAGCTTTCTTT. Amino acid sequence: CSVFRGSNTEAFF.

This clone was seen a few times. The chain is built from TRBV11-2 and TRBJ2-7, with 11 bases aligning to TRBD1. Germline CDR1 is SGHAT and CDR2 is FQNNGV. This CDR3 spans 14 amino acids. Unmatched junction bases numbered 5, after V lost 4 bases and J lost 6 bases. In nucleotides, the CDR3 is TGTGCCAGCAGCTCGGACAGGGGGCAGGGCGAGCAGTACTTC. This codes for CASSSDRGQGEQYF.

The chain joins TRBV7-2 to TRBJ1-1; no definite D call. The ends were cut back, 1 base at V and 6 bases at J, with 12 bases in the middle. Looked up from germline, CDR1 is SGHTA and CDR2 is FQGNSA. The CDR3 has 14 amino acids. Written as DNA, the CDR3 is TGTGCCAGCAGCTTAGAGCGGGGAGGCGCTGAAGCTTTCTTT. Its protein product is CASSLERGGAEAFF.

This chain joins TRBV12-3 or TRBV12-4 and TRBJ2-2; maybe TRBD1 (5 bases). The V end lost 4 bases, the J end lost 6 bases, and 9 bases lay between the germline ends. There are 13 residues in the CDR3. CDR3 in DNA: TGTGCCAGCAGTTCAGGGTACTCCGGGGAGCTGTTTTTT. It is translated as CASSSGYSGELFF.

J is TRBJ2-4 and V is TRBV29-1, with a weak D call TRBD2 (6 bases). The germline gives CDR1 SQVTM, CDR2 ANQGSEA. The length of the CDR3 is 13 residues. The V end was cut by 7 bases, the J end by 7 bases, with 17 bases between. The CDR3 sequence: CSARSYRENIQYF. The CDR3 nucleotides are TGCAGCGCCCGATCTTACCGGGAGAACATTCAGTACTTC.

In this sample, this clone turned up once. This chain links TRBV15 with TRBJ2-6; tentative D call: TRBD2 (5 bases). Trimming removed 0 bases at V and 4 bases at J, with 22 bases between. Germline CDR1 and CDR2: LNHNV and YYDKDF (reference sequence). The CDR3 has 20 residues. CDR3 protein: CATSRDKRTAHTGGANVLTF. For the CDR3, the DNA is TGTGCCACCAGCAGAGATAAGAGAACAGCTCACACGGGAGGGGCCAACGTCCTGACTTTC.

This clone was seen just once. V usage is TRBV29-1 and J usage is TRBJ2-3; TRBD2 matches 8 bases. The V gene end was trimmed by 6 bases and the J gene end by 5 bases; junction bases not matched to a gene: 13. CDR3 length: 15 amino acids. CDR1 and CDR2 (germline): SQVTM, ANQGSEA. The CDR3 loop is CSVHSGTPGRDTQYF. DNA of the CDR3: TGCAGCGTGCATAGCGGGACTCCCGGTAGAGATACGCAGTATTTT.